These 13 T cell receptor beta chains were all obtained from the same sample, sequenced in a study of cytomegalovirus exposure and HLA in healthy donors. 60 Vbeta and 13 Jbeta primers were used in PCR. Clones were read by immunoSEQ multiplex PCR, and TCRdb kept only the in-frame ones, dropping some. The sample has about 98,000 clones; around 78% are singletons. The sample was PBMCs. These receptors all come from a man in his forties in good health and CMV-seronegative.

This chain links TRBV5-1 with TRBJ2-5, with D perhaps matching TRBD1 (6 bases). The CDR3 spans 15 residues. Germline-derived CDR1 and CDR2 are SGHRS and YFSETQ. Trimming took 4 bases from V and 1 from J, leaving 14 bases between them. The CDR3 is CASSENTGTQETQYF. CDR3 coding DNA: TGCGCCAGCAGCGAAAACACAGGGACCCAAGAGACCCAGTACTTC.

This clone appeared a few times. The gene calls are TRBV7-9 and TRBJ2-3; tentatively, D is TRBD2 (6 bases). The CDR3 sequence is 14 residues long. V was trimmed by 2 bases and J by 5 bases, leaving 11 bases between them. CDR1 SEHNR and CDR2 FQNEAQ come from the germline V gene (reference sequence). CDR3 loop: CASSLWLARDTQYF. The CDR3 DNA follows: TGTGCCAGCAGCTTATGGCTAGCGCGAGATACGCAGTATTTT.

CDR3 loop: CAISADTSYEQYF. CDR3 bases: TGTGCCATCAGTGCGGACACCTCCTACGAGCAGTACTTC. V gene TRBV10-3 combines with J gene TRBJ2-7; D might be TRBD1 (5 bases). This CDR3 region has 13 residues. V was trimmed by 4 bases and J by 0 bases, leaving 7 bases between them. Germline V gene data show CDR1 as ENHRY and CDR2 as SYGVKD.

V gene TRBV5-1 combines with J gene TRBJ2-5; 10 bases line up with TRBD2. The CDR3 totals 16 residues. The V segment lost 3 bases and the J segment 7 bases; nucleotides outside the gene matches: 12. Germline V gives CDR1 SGHRS, CDR2 YFSETQ. The CDR3 nucleotides are TGCGCCAGCAGCTACGGACTAGCGGTCGAGTCTAGGACCCAGTACTTC. This translates into CASSYGLAVESRTQYF.

The rearrangement joins TRBV2 to TRBJ2-7; TRBD1 matches 9 bases. The trim removed 7 bases at V and 2 bases at J, leaving 9 bases unmatched. The CDR3 has 15 residues. Germline lookup yields CDR1 SNHLY and CDR2 FYNNEI. The CDR3 sequence: CASTGQGENPYEQYF. As DNA, the CDR3 is TGTGCCAGCACGGGACAGGGAGAGAACCCCTACGAGCAGTACTTC.

V and J are TRBV19 and TRBJ2-3; the match to TRBD2 covers 11 bases. CDR1 and CDR2 (germline): LNHDA, SQIVND (reference sequence). The junction had 7 bases not matched to a gene; V was cut back by 5 bases and J by 0 bases. The length of the CDR3 is 17 residues. This CDR3 reads CASSGTSGSPSTDTQYF. The DNA of the CDR3 is TGTGCCAGTAGTGGGACTAGCGGTTCCCCTAGCACAGATACGCAGTATTTT.

The chain employs TRBV2 and TRBJ2-7, with TRBD1 matching over 9 bases. J lost 5 bases, V lost 5 bases, and 4 bases had no gene match. This CDR3 contains 13 residues. Germline CDR1 SNHLY, CDR2 FYNNEI. CDR3 bases: TGTGCCAGCAGTAGGGACAGGGAAAACGAGCAGTACTTC. Translated, it gives CASSRDRENEQYF.

The chain couples TRBV7-9 to TRBJ2-5; maybe TRBD1 (5 bases). V was shortened by 1 base and J by 0 bases, with 18 bases between the two germline ends. Per germline, CDR1 SEHNR and CDR2 FQNEAQ (reference sequence). The CDR3 totals 18 residues. The CDR3 bases are TGTGCCAGCAGCTTAGGACGAAGGGGTCAGAAGTACCAAGAGACCCAGTACTTC. This sequence encodes CASSLGRRGQKYQETQYF.

This clone has only a few counts. The V call is TRBV5-4, the J call TRBJ1-6; D may be TRBD1 (5 bases). The CDR3 is 12 residues long. In germline, CDR1 is SGHNT, CDR2 YYREEE (reference sequence). The V end was cut by 2 bases, the J end by 10 bases, with 7 bases between. The CDR3: CASSFRGSPLHF. DNA of the CDR3: TGTGCCAGCAGCTTCCGGGGGTCACCCCTCCACTTT.

CDR3 sequence reads: CASSQAELAGGGGANVLTF. The CDR3 bases are TGTGCCAGCAGCCAAGCTGAGCTAGCGGGGGGTGGTGGGGCCAACGTCCTGACTTTC. The chain carries TRBV4-2 and TRBJ2-6; 11 nucleotides agree with TRBD2. This CDR3 is built from 19 residues. CDR1 and CDR2 from the germline V gene are LGHNA and YNFKEQ. The ends lost 1 base at V and 3 bases at J; junction bases unmatched: 8.

The gene calls are TRBV30 and TRBJ2-6; 8 positions match TRBD1. This CDR3 has 16 residues. With V trimmed by 2 bases and J by 4 bases, 7 bases remained unmatched. Germline V gene lookup returns CDR1 GTSNPN and CDR2 SVGIG (reference sequence). CDR3: CAWSPTGVTGANVLTF. The CDR3 DNA sequence: TGTGCCTGGAGTCCGACAGGGGTGACCGGGGCCAACGTCCTGACTTTC.

This clone turned up a few times. The chain has TRBV2 and TRBJ2-7, with D possibly TRBD1 on 6 matching bases. CDR3 size: 12 residues. The V end was cut by 6 bases, the J end by 7 bases, with 13 bases between. In germline, CDR1 is SNHLY, CDR2 FYNNEI. The CDR3 region has the DNA TGTGCCAGCAGGGAAACAGGGCGTGAGCAGTACTTC. This translates into CASRETGREQYF.

The chain has TRBV14 and TRBJ1-2; D ambiguous. Trimming pared 0 bases from V and 4 bases from J, leaving 9 bases between. The length of the CDR3 is 14 residues. The germline V gene has CDR1 SGHDN and CDR2 FVKESK. The CDR3 nucleotides read TGTGCCAGCAGCCAAGATCGGGGAGGCTATGGCTACACCTTC. Translated: CASSQDRGGYGYTF.